The present T cell receptor (beta chain) was sequenced within a study of blood T cells in healthy people across ages. Trimming at V came to 6 bases and at J to 7 bases, leaving 18 bases not matched to a gene. The CDR3 length is 16 residues. The germline CDR1 and CDR2 sequences are MNHNS and SASEGT. A word on this clonotype: Its target is unknown.

Study-wide results and limits: CMV status of donors was unknown, possibly confounding expanded clonotype changes.

Together with a sample-barcoded 5' primer, a J-beta primer mix was included in a second PCR lasting roughly 6 to 12 cycles. Each sample yielded at least 2.5 million CDR3-containing paired-end reads. TCRdb used MiXCR to reprocess the 5' RACE reads, holding one entry per CDR3 protein. The data show approximately 810,000 distinct CDR3 sequences, more than 25% seen once. This TCR derives from a woman over 75 in good health. Material for sequencing was blood. The chain uses TRBV6-1 and TRBJ2-7; 7 bases map to TRBD2. The CDR3 nucleotides are TGTGCCAGCAGACCTCTTTCGGGGGGTTCTGTGGATGAGCAGTACTTC. It translates to CASRPLSGGSVDEQYF.